This TCR beta chain is drawn from a study of T cell repertoires in ileal Crohn's disease. Profiled with immunoSEQ multiplex PCR; TCRdb holds only in-frame clones, not every one. There are about 2,100 clones in the sample; about 88% occur only once, and roughly 5.7% lies in the top ten. The CDR3 is 17 residues long. After removal of 0 bases from V and 8 bases from J, the junction contained 10 bases not matched to a gene. Germline V gives CDR1 LGHNA, CDR2 YNFKEQ. The sequenced sample was ileal tissue. This receptor was taken from an adult with Crohn's disease. The V call is TRBV4-2, the J call TRBJ2-2, with 9 bases aligning to TRBD2. The chain's CDR3 is CASSQDTGGGAMGELFF. DNA of the CDR3: TGTGCCAGCAGCCAAGATACCGGCGGGGGGGCCATGGGGGAGCTGTTTTTT.